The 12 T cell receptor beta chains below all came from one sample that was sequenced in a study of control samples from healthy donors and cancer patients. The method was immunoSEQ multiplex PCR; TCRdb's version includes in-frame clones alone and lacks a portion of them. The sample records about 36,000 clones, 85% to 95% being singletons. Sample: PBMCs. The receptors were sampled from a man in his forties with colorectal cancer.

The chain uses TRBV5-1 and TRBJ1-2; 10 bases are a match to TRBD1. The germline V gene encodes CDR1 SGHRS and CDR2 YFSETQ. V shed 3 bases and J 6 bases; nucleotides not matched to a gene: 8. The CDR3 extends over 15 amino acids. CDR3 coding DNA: TGCGCCAGCAGCTCCGATAGGACAGGGGGACATGGCTACACCTTC. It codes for CASSSDRTGGHGYTF.

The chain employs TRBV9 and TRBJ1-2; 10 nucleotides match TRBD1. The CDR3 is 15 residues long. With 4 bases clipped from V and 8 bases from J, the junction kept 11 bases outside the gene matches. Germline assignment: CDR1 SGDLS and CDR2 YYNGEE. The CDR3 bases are TGTGCCAGCAGCCTACAGAGGGACAGGGGACTAGGCTACACCTTC. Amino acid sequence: CASSLQRDRGLGYTF.

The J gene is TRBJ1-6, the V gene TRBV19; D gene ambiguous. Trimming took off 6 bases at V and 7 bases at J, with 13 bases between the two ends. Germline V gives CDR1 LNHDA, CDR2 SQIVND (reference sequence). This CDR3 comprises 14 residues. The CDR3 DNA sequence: TGTGCCAGTAGCGGTCTGGGAGGCAATTCACCCCTCCACTTT. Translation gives CASSGLGGNSPLHF.

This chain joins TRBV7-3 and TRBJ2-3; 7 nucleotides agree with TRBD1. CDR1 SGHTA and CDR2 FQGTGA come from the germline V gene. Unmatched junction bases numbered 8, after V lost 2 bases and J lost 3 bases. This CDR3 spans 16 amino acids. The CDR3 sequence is CASSLFSGQITDTQYF. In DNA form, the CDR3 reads TGTGCCAGCAGCTTATTTTCGGGACAGATAACAGATACGCAGTATTTT.

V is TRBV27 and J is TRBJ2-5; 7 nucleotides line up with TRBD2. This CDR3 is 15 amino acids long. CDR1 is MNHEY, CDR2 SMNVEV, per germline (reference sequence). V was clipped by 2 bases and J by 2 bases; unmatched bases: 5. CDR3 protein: CASSLNVGGQETQYF. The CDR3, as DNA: TGTGCCAGCAGTTTAAATGTGGGGGGGCAAGAGACCCAGTACTTC.

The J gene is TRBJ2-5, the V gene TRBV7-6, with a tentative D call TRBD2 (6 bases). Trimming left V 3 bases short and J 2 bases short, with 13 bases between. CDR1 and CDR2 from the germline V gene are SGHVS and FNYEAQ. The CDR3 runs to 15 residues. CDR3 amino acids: CASSFRDSTQETQYF. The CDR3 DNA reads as TGTGCCAGCAGCTTCCGGGACTCTACGCAAGAGACCCAGTACTTC.

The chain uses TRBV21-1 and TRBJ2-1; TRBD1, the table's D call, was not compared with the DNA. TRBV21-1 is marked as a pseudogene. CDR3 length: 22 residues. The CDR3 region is CASSKVGAGEKIPSSSYNEQFF. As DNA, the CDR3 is TGTGCCAGCAGCAAAGTAGGAGCAGGGGAAAAAATCCCTTCAAGCTCCTACAATGAGCAGTTCTTC.

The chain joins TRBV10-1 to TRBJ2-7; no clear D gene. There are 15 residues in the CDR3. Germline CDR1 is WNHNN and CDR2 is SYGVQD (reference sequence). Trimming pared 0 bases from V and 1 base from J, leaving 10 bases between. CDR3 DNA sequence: TGCGCCAGCAGTGAGTCGAGGCTGCTATCCTACGAGCAGTACTTC. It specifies CASSESRLLSYEQYF.

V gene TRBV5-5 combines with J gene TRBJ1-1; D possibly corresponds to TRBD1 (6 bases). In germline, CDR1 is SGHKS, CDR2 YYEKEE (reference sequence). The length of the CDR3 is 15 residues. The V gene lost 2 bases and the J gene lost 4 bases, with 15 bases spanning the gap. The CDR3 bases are TGTGCCAGCAGCTTTGTGGGGCAGGGGCTCACTGAAGCTTTCTTT. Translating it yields CASSFVGQGLTEAFF.

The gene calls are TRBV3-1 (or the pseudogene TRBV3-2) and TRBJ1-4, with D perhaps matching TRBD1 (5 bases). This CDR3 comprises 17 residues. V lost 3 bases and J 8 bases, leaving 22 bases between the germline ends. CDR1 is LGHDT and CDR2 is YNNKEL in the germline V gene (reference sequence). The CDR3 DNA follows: TGTGCCAGCAGCCACAATTCAGTCCCAGGGAGGAGAGAAAAACTGTTTTTT. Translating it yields CASSHNSVPGRREKLFF.

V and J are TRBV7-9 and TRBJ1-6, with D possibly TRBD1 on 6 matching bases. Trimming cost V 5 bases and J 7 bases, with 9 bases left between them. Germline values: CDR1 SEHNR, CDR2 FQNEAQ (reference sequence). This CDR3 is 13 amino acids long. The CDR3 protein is CASSADRNSPLHF. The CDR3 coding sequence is TGTGCCAGCAGCGCCGACAGGAATTCACCCCTCCACTTT.

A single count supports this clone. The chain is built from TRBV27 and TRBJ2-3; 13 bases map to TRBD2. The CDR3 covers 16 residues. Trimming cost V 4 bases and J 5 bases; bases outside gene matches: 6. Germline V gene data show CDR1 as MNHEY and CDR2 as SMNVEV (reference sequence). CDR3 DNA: TGTGCCAGCAGTTCCGGACTAGCGGGGGCTAAAGATACGCAGTATTTT. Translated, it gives CASSSGLAGAKDTQYF.